This T cell receptor (beta chain) appears in the sequencing data of a study of beta chain features in type 1 diabetes. Whole-study context: Comparable age, gender and cell yields were observed in patients relative to healthy donors.

The whole isolated RNA underwent reverse transcription, so sequencing captured expressed TCRB transcripts. Data came from immunoSEQ multiplex PCR; TCRdb stores just in-frame clones and leaves some out. The data contain approximately 150,000 clones, around 9.3% of them singletons. The CDR3 is 15 residues long. CDR1 is SGHRS and CDR2 is YFSETQ in the germline V gene. Germline trimming cut 0 bases from V and 0 bases from J; bases unmatched to any gene: 0. The source material was naive CD4+ T cells from blood. The receptor was isolated from a man between 18 and 29 years old in good health. This chain uses TRBV5-1 with TRBJ2-5; 9 nucleotides match TRBD1. The CDR3 loop reads CASSLGDRDQETQYF. The DNA of the CDR3 is TGCGCCAGCAGCTTGGGGGACAGGGACCAAGAGACCCAGTACTTC.